The 5 T cell receptor beta chains presented below share a single source sample, sequenced in a study of T cell responses to AZD1222 COVID-19 vaccine. The protocol was immunoSEQ multiplex PCR, while the TCRdb copy is restricted to in-frame clones and leaves out a portion. The sample includes about 100,000 clones, around 90% of them seen just once. Sequenced material: peripheral blood, taken on day 0 of AZD1222 vaccination. The receptors derive from an adult in good health.

The rearrangement links TRBV15 to TRBJ2-2; TRBD2 matches 9 bases. Germline CDR1 is LNHNV and CDR2 is YYDKDF (reference sequence). J gave up 4 bases and V 7 bases, and 7 bases lay outside the gene matches. This CDR3 has 15 amino acids. CDR3 in DNA: TGTGCCACCACCGATCTAGCGGGACGCACCGGGGAGCTGTTTTTT. Amino acids: CATTDLAGRTGELFF.

The chain recombines TRBV25-1 with TRBJ2-2, with D possibly being TRBD2 (5 bases). The CDR3 spans 14 residues. The germline V gene has CDR1 MGHDK and CDR2 SYGVNS. V was trimmed by 1 base and J by 3 bases, leaving 6 bases between them. The DNA for the CDR3 is TGTGCCAGCAGTGAATCGAGGGACACCGGGGAGCTGTTTTTT. It is translated as CASSESRDTGELFF. The full variable domain, in which reference TRBV25-1 and TRBJ2-2 provide the parts outside the CDR3, is EADIYQTPRYLVIGTGKKITLECSQTMGHDKMYWYQQDPGMELHLIHYSYGVNSTEKGDLSSESTVSRIRTEHFPLTLESARPSHTSQYLCASSESRDTGELFFGEGSRLTVL.

The chain links TRBV9 to TRBJ2-5, with D possibly being TRBD2 (6 bases). Trimming removed 3 bases at V and 2 bases at J, with 17 bases between. This CDR3 has 16 amino acids. CDR1 SGDLS and CDR2 YYNGEE come from the germline V gene. The CDR3 coding sequence is TGTGCCAGCAGCGCCGGTGGGCTAGCGAGGCAAGAGACCCAGTACTTC. Its translation is CASSAGGLARQETQYF.

V gene TRBV28 combines with J gene TRBJ1-2, with D perhaps matching TRBD1 (5 bases). CDR3 length equals 14 residues. Germline-derived CDR1 and CDR2 are MDHEN and SYDVKM. V gave up 1 base and J gave up 4 bases, with 10 bases separating them. The DNA of the CDR3 is TGTGCCAGCAGTTTATTTCAGGGCCCCTATGGCTACACCTTC. It specifies CASSLFQGPYGYTF.

The chain employs TRBV11-2 and TRBJ2-1, with TRBD2 identical over 10 bases. The CDR3 covers 15 residues. Germline V gene lookup returns CDR1 SGHAT and CDR2 FQNNGV. V shed 1 base and J 7 bases; nucleotides not matched to a gene: 4. CDR3 sequence (DNA): TGTGCCAGCAGCTTAGGACTAGCGGGCCTTAATGAGCAGTTCTTC. Translated: CASSLGLAGLNEQFF.